A single sample is the source of the 32 T cell receptor beta chains below, sequenced in a study of T cell responses to AZD1222 COVID-19 vaccine. Assay used: immunoSEQ multiplex PCR; TCRdb lists only in-frame clones, some missing. The table includes fewer than 130,000 clones, 70% to 90% detected once. Sequencing was performed on peripheral blood, taken 28 days after the second AZD1222 dose. The receptors here all came from an adult who received the AZD1222 COVID-19 vaccine.

The chain recombines TRBV15 with TRBJ2-3; maybe TRBD1 (5 bases). CDR1 and CDR2 from the germline V gene are LNHNV and YYDKDF (reference sequence). The V and J ends lost 1 base and 3 bases respectively, with 17 bases between them. The CDR3 sequence is 17 residues long. The CDR3, as DNA: TGTGCCACCAGCAGAGTGGCCCTGGGCAGGGTGACAGATACGCAGTATTTT. The encoded protein is CATSRVALGRVTDTQYF.

The rearrangement uses TRBV19 and TRBJ2-7; the match to TRBD1 covers 10 bases. Looked up from germline, CDR1 is LNHDA and CDR2 is SQIVND (reference sequence). With V trimmed by 4 bases and J by 2 bases, 2 bases remained unmatched. The CDR3 runs 14 residues. The CDR3 loop reads CASSTGTGAYEQYF. CDR3 DNA sequence: TGTGCCAGTAGTACCGGGACAGGGGCCTACGAGCAGTACTTC.

J is TRBJ2-7 and V is TRBV28, with TRBD1 identical over 9 bases. J was trimmed by 1 base and V by 6 bases; bases with no gene match: 7. This CDR3 spans 15 amino acids. CDR1 is MDHEN and CDR2 is SYDVKM in the germline V gene. CDR3: CASRPPGQGSYEQYF. The DNA of the CDR3 is TGTGCCAGCAGGCCACCGGGACAGGGATCCTACGAGCAGTACTTC.

The chain employs TRBV11-1 and TRBJ2-7; tentatively, D is TRBD1 (5 bases). The germline V gene encodes CDR1 SGHAT and CDR2 FQDESV (reference sequence). CDR3 length: 15 residues. V shed 2 bases and J shed 2 bases, with 13 bases lying between them. In DNA, the CDR3 is TGTGCCAGCAGCTTATTGACAGATGAAACCTACGAGCAGTACTTC. It translates to CASSLLTDETYEQYF.

The chain uses TRBV27 and TRBJ2-1; D not certain. Trimming cost V 3 bases and J 1 base, with 10 bases left between them. The germline V gene encodes CDR1 MNHEY and CDR2 SMNVEV (reference sequence). The CDR3 contains 15 residues. The CDR3 here is CASSFSGFSYNEQFF. CDR3 coding DNA: TGTGCCAGCAGTTTTTCAGGTTTTTCCTACAATGAGCAGTTCTTC.

The chain employs TRBV29-1 and TRBJ1-1; perhaps TRBD1 as D (5 bases). Germline values: CDR1 SQVTM, CDR2 ANQGSEA. V shed 4 bases and J shed 5 bases, with 8 bases lying between them. The CDR3 length is 11 residues. The CDR3 nucleotides read TGCAGCGTTGCGCAGGGTACTGAAGCTTTCTTT. It encodes CSVAQGTEAFF.

The chain couples TRBV19 to TRBJ1-2, with D perhaps matching TRBD1 (5 bases). Germline loops: CDR1 LNHDA, CDR2 SQIVND (reference sequence). This CDR3 is built from 13 residues. V lost 2 bases to trimming and J lost 6 bases, with 10 bases between them. CDR3 nucleotide sequence: TGTGCCAGTAGTATAAGGGACCGCGATGGCTACACCTTC. Amino acid sequence: CASSIRDRDGYTF.

About this clone: The sample has other DNA sequences that encode this CDR3 too. V and J are TRBV30 and TRBJ1-5; TRBD1 is a possible D gene (6 bases). Germline loops: CDR1 GTSNPN, CDR2 SVGIG (reference sequence). Trimming pared 2 bases from V and 6 bases from J, leaving 11 bases between. This CDR3 has 13 amino acids. Here the CDR3 reads CAWSPGESQPQHF. CDR3 DNA sequence: TGTGCCTGGAGTCCAGGGGAGTCTCAGCCCCAGCATTTT.

This clone was counted between two and nine times. V and J are TRBV28 and TRBJ2-7; TRBD2 matches at 12 bases. The J segment lost 2 bases and the V segment lost 4 bases, leaving 0 bases of the junction unmatched. CDR1 is MDHEN, CDR2 SYDVKM, per germline. This CDR3 region has 14 residues. The CDR3 region has the DNA TGTGCCAGCAGTTCTAGCGGGAGGGCCTACGAGCAGTACTTC. Translated, it gives CASSSSGRAYEQYF.

V and J are TRBV5-1 and TRBJ1-3; D might be TRBD1 (5 bases). Germline CDR1 reads SGHRS; CDR2 reads YFSETQ. This CDR3 is 18 amino acids long. The V end was cut by 0 bases, the J end by 4 bases, with 20 bases between. The CDR3 nucleotides read TGCGCCAGCAGCTTGGCCGGCTTAACAGGTTCTAGCGGAAACACCATATATTTT. Encoded protein: CASSLAGLTGSSGNTIYF.

V usage is TRBV5-1 and J usage is TRBJ2-2, with 10 bases that match TRBD1. The CDR3 runs 16 residues. V dropped 1 base and J dropped 3; count of bases not matched to a gene: 3. In germline, CDR1 is SGHRS, CDR2 YFSETQ. The CDR3 DNA reads as TGCGCCAGCAGCTTGTCCGGGACAGGGGACACCGGGGAGCTGTTTTTT. Its translation is CASSLSGTGDTGELFF.

This chain links TRBV3-1 (or the pseudogene TRBV3-2) with TRBJ2-5; D is perhaps TRBD1 or TRBD2 (6 bases each). CDR3 length equals 15 residues. CDR1 LGHDT and CDR2 YNNKEL come from the germline V gene (reference sequence). Trimming pared 1 base from V and 2 bases from J, leaving 11 bases between. In DNA, the CDR3 is TGTGCCAGCAGCCAAGTGGGGGGCAGGCAAGAGACCCAGTACTTC. This codes for CASSQVGGRQETQYF.

Here the CDR3 DNA reads TGTGCCAGCAGCCAAGATATGGGACAGGGAGGCACCGGGGAGCTGTTTTTT. Amino acid sequence: CASSQDMGQGGTGELFF. The chain employs TRBV4-2 and TRBJ2-2, with TRBD1 matching over 9 bases. CDR1 and CDR2 (germline): LGHNA, YNFKEQ. V shed 0 bases and J 4 bases; nucleotides not matched to a gene: 6. This CDR3 spans 17 amino acids.

This clone was seen only once. The chain joins TRBV27 to TRBJ2-3, with 12 bases fitting TRBD2. CDR3 length: 16 amino acids. Per the germline V gene, CDR1 is MNHEY and CDR2 is SMNVEV (reference sequence). V was clipped by 7 bases and J by 3 bases; unmatched bases: 8. CDR3 residues: CASKTSGGVLTDTQYF. The CDR3 DNA sequence: TGTGCCAGCAAGACTAGCGGGGGAGTCTTGACAGATACGCAGTATTTT.

This chain connects TRBV6-1 to TRBJ1-5; the D gene is possibly TRBD1 (5 bases). With 2 bases removed from V and 7 bases from J, the gap between germline ends came to 12 bases. This CDR3 has 14 residues. From germline, CDR1 is MNHNS and CDR2 SASEGT. CDR3 protein: CASSESGGGQPQHF. For the CDR3, the DNA is TGTGCCAGCAGTGAAAGTGGTGGGGGACAGCCCCAGCATTTT.

The CDR3 spells CASSEWSSGETQYF. In DNA, the CDR3 is TGTGCCAGCAGTGAATGGTCTAGCGGAGAGACCCAGTACTTC. The chain recombines TRBV2 with TRBJ2-5; 7 nucleotides agree with TRBD2. The germline V gene has CDR1 SNHLY and CDR2 FYNNEI. The CDR3 loop spans 14 amino acids. V trimming: 2 bases; J trimming: 4 bases; junction bases outside the gene matches: 4.

The chain couples TRBV5-1 to TRBJ2-7; 12 nucleotides agree with TRBD2. The CDR3 sequence is 15 residues long. Germline CDR1 reads SGHRS; CDR2 reads YFSETQ. Trimming cost V 5 bases and J 4 bases; bases outside gene matches: 7. This chain's CDR3 is CASRPWTSGTYEQYF. The CDR3 coding sequence is TGCGCCAGCAGACCCTGGACTAGCGGGACATACGAGCAGTACTTC. The full variable domain, its missing parts supplied by reference TRBV5-1 and TRBJ2-7, is KAGVTQTPRYLIKTRGQQVTLSCSPISGHRSVSWYQQTPGQGLQFLFEYFSETQRNKGNFPGRFSGRQFSNSRSEMNVSTLELGDSALYLCASRPWTSGTYEQYFGPGTRLTVT.

The chain employs TRBV9 and TRBJ1-4; D remains ambiguous. Trimming stripped 0 bases from V and 3 bases from J, with 12 bases between. Germline V gives CDR1 SGDLS, CDR2 YYNGEE. The length of the CDR3 is 16 residues. CDR3 sequence (DNA): TGTGCCAGCAGCGTAGATGTAGCGTTCCCTAATGAAAAACTGTTTTTT. Translation: CASSVDVAFPNEKLFF. Combining the CDR3 with reference TRBV9 and TRBJ1-4 gives the whole variable domain DSGVTQTPKHLITATGQRVTLRCSPRSGDLSVYWYQQSLDQGLQFLIQYYNGEERAKGNILERFSAQQFPDLHSELNLSSLELGDSALYFCASSVDVAFPNEKLFFGSGTQLSVL.

A single count supports this clone. This chain connects TRBV9 to TRBJ1-1; D ambiguous. The CDR3 is 19 residues long. CDR1 is SGDLS and CDR2 is YYNGEE in the germline V gene. V was pared by 4 bases and J by 0 bases, with 25 bases between. The CDR3 reads CASSLVPAPSYTMNTEAFF. In DNA form, the CDR3 reads TGTGCCAGCAGCTTAGTCCCCGCCCCAAGTTATACCATGAACACTGAAGCTTTCTTT.

The V call is TRBV30, the J call TRBJ1-5, with D tentatively TRBD1 (5 bases). V lost 0 bases, J lost 7 bases, and 13 bases lay in between. This CDR3 contains 14 residues. Germline CDR1 is GTSNPN and CDR2 is SVGIG (reference sequence). The CDR3 sequence: CAWSVRGRAQPQHF. The CDR3 bases are TGTGCCTGGAGTGTTCGGGGCAGGGCCCAGCCCCAGCATTTT. The full variable domain, rest sourced from reference TRBV30 and TRBJ1-5, is SQTIHQWPATLVQPVGSPLSLECTVEGTSNPNLYWYRQAAGRGLQLLFYSVGIGQISSEVPQNLSASRPQDRQFILSSKKLLLSDSGFYLCAWSVRGRAQPQHFGDGTRLSIL.

The gene calls are TRBV12-5 and TRBJ1-1; D possibly corresponds to TRBD1 (5 bases). CDR3 length equals 15 residues. Trimming took off 7 bases at V and 1 base at J, with 16 bases between the two ends. Germline V lookup: CDR1 LGHNT, CDR2 FRNRAP. CDR3 nucleotides: TGTGCTAGTGCCCTCCAGACTACAGGGAACACTGAAGCTTTCTTT. Translated: CASALQTTGNTEAFF.

The genes are TRBV27 and TRBJ2-7; 10 positions agree with TRBD2. Germline CDR1 is MNHEY and CDR2 is SMNVEV (reference sequence). The CDR3 has 15 amino acids. The trim removed 6 bases at V and 0 bases at J, leaving 5 bases unmatched. The CDR3 nucleotides are TGTGCCAGCAGGCCCGGGACTAGCGCCTCCTACGAGCAGTACTTC. Its translation: CASRPGTSASYEQYF.

This chain connects TRBV19 to TRBJ1-1; D ambiguous. CDR3 length: 13 residues. Germline lookup yields CDR1 LNHDA and CDR2 SQIVND (reference sequence). Trimming took off 6 bases at V and 11 bases at J, with 19 bases between the two ends. CDR3 amino acids: CASRSFARFAAFF. CDR3 bases: TGTGCCAGTAGATCCTTTGCTAGGTTTGCGGCTTTCTTT.

This clone showed up just a few times. The rearrangement uses TRBV11-3 and TRBJ2-3; 11 bases map to TRBD2. J gave up 6 bases and V 5 bases, and 4 bases lay outside the gene matches. Germline V gene sequence: CDR1 SGHNT, CDR2 YENEEA. The CDR3 length is 14 residues. In DNA, the CDR3 is TGTGCCAGCAGCATTACTAGCGGGAGTGATACGCAGTATTTT. It encodes CASSITSGSDTQYF.

V usage is TRBV11-2 and J usage is TRBJ2-7; D gene unclear. Per the germline V gene, CDR1 is SGHAT and CDR2 is FQNNGV. V was shortened by 1 base and J by 5 bases, with 6 bases between the two germline ends. The CDR3 has 12 residues. The CDR3 region is CASSLVVDEQYF. The CDR3 DNA sequence: TGTGCCAGCAGCTTAGTGGTAGACGAGCAGTACTTC.

This chain links TRBV18 with TRBJ1-1; D is uncertain. In germline, CDR1 is KGHSH, CDR2 LQKENI. The CDR3 spans 13 residues. V lost 4 bases and J lost 1, with 7 bases in between. Written as DNA, the CDR3 is TGTGCCAGCTCACGTATTCCGAACACTGAAGCTTTCTTT. Protein product: CASSRIPNTEAFF.

The chain has TRBV6-5 and TRBJ2-2; TRBD2 matches 9 bases. CDR1 and CDR2 (germline): MNHEY, SVGAGI. V was pared by 7 bases and J by 8 bases, with 8 bases of the junction left unmatched. The CDR3 is 14 residues long. As DNA, the CDR3 is TGTGCCAGCAAGCTCCTACTAGCGGGTGGGGAGCTGTTTTTT. Encoded protein: CASKLLLAGGELFF.

V usage is TRBV27 and J usage is TRBJ1-2, with 7 bases lining up with TRBD1. The CDR3 sequence is 14 residues long. Germline CDR1 and CDR2: MNHEY and SMNVEV (reference sequence). V lost 6 bases, J lost 0 bases, and 4 bases stayed unmatched. CDR3 sequence reads: CASRRDRANYGYTF. The CDR3 DNA reads TGTGCCAGCAGAAGGGACAGAGCTAACTATGGCTACACCTTC.

The chain employs TRBV11-2 and TRBJ1-3; no definite D call. Trimming took off 5 bases at V and 0 bases at J, with 8 bases between the two ends. The CDR3 length is 14 residues. Per germline, CDR1 SGHAT and CDR2 FQNNGV. The CDR3 DNA is TGTGCCAGCAGCGCCACAAGCTCTGGAAACACCATATATTTT. This translates into CASSATSSGNTIYF.

This clone was seen a handful of times. CDR3 bases: TGTGCCAGCGGCCCAGAGGATTACTCTCAGCATTTT. This encodes CASGPEDYSQHF. This chain uses TRBV28 with TRBJ1-5, with D unclear. Germline CDR1 is MDHEN and CDR2 is SYDVKM. The CDR3 is made up of 12 amino acids. V lost 8 bases to trimming and J lost 13 bases, with 18 bases between them.

The rearrangement uses TRBV3-1 (or the pseudogene TRBV3-2) and TRBJ2-2; 11 bases line up with TRBD2. The V gene's germline CDR1 is LGHDT and CDR2 YNNKEL (reference sequence). The CDR3 loop spans 18 amino acids. With V trimmed by 6 bases and J by 3 bases, 12 bases remained unmatched. The CDR3 nucleotides are TGTGCCAGCAGTCGGCTAGCGGGAGGTCCGCTGGACACCGGGGAGCTGTTTTTT. Amino acids: CASSRLAGGPLDTGELFF.

The genes are TRBV19 and TRBJ1-2; D ambiguous. CDR1 is LNHDA and CDR2 is SQIVND in the germline V gene (reference sequence). V gave up 2 bases and J gave up 3 bases, with 10 bases separating them. CDR3 length: 14 amino acids. CDR3 DNA: TGTGCCAGTAGTATAAAAGGGATCGACTATGGCTACACCTTC. Amino acids: CASSIKGIDYGYTF.